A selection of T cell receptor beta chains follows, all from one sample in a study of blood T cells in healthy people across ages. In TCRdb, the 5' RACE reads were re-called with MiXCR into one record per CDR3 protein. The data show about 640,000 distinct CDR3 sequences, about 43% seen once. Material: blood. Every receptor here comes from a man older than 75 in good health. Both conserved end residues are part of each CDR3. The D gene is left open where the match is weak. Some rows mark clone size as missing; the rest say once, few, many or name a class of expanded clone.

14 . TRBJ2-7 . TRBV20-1 CSARDSKGRYEQYF TGCAGTGCTAGAGATTCGAAGGGAAGGTACGAGCAGTACTTC
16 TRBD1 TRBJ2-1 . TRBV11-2 CASSKGTGAGLNEQFF TGTGCCAGCAGCAAAGGGACAGGGGCGGGATTGAATGAGCAGTTCTTC
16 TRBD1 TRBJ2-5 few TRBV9 CASSGPTGTGQETQYF TGTGCCAGCAGCGGACCAACAGGGACAGGACAAGAGACCCAGTACTTC
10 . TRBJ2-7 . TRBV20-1 CSALGPEQYF TGCAGTGCTCTCGGGCCCGAGCAGTACTTC
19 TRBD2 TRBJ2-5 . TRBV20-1 CSGTTQRGGRLIGRETQYF TGCAGTGGGACGACTCAGCGGGGGGGTCGACTTATAGGCCGGGAGACCCAGTACTTC
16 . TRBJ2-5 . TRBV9 CASSVGGLDLMETQYF TGTGCCAGCAGCGTAGGGGGGTTGGATTTAATGGAGACCCAGTACTTC
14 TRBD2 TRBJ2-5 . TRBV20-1 CSARGGGPQQTQYF TGCAGTGCTAGAGGGGGGGGACCTCAACAGACCCAGTACTTC
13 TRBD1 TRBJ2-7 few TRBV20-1 CSARSGQGYEQYF TGCAGTGCTAGATCCGGACAGGGCTACGAGCAGTACTTC
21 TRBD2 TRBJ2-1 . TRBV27 CARPLAGGPLRPARPSNEQFF TGTGCCAGACCACTAGCGGGAGGGCCTCTAAGGCCAGCGAGACCCTCCAATGAGCAGTTCTTC
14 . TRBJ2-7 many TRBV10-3 CAIKADSSSYEQYF TGTGCCATCAAGGCCGATTCGAGCTCCTACGAGCAGTACTTC
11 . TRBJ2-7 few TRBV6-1 CASGAVFEQYF TGTGCCAGCGGTGCAGTGTTCGAGCAGTACTTC
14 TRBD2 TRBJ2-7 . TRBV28 CASCLAGPSYEQYF TGTGCCAGCTGCTTAGCGGGCCCCTCCTACGAGCAGTACTTC
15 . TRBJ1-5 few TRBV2 CASSAIPGLGQPQHF TGTGCCAGCAGTGCGATTCCCGGCTTGGGGCAGCCCCAGCATTTT
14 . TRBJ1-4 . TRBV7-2 CASSQWGTNEKLFF TGTGCCAGCAGCCAATGGGGGACTAATGAAAAACTGTTTTTT
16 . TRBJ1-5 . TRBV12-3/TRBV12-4 CASSLSTGYSNQPQHF TGTGCCAGCAGTTTAAGTACAGGCTATAGCAATCAGCCCCAGCATTTT
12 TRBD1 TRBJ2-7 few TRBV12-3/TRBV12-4 CASSLDRGNQYF TGTGCCAGCAGTTTGGACAGGGGGAACCAGTACTTC
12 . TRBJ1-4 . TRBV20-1 CSASAPGEKLFF TGCAGTGCTAGTGCCCCGGGGGAAAAACTGTTTTTT
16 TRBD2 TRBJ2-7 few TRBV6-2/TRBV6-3 CASSYSALAGVYEQYF TGTGCCAGCAGTTATTCGGCCCTAGCGGGAGTCTACGAGCAGTACTTC
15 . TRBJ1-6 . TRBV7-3 CASSPEGGYNSPLHF TGTGCCAGCAGCCCCGAGGGAGGCTATAATTCACCCCTCCACTTT
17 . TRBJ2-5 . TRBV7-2 CASSLDPQRQWWETQYF TGTGCCAGCAGCTTAGACCCCCAGCGCCAGTGGTGGGAGACCCAGTACTTC
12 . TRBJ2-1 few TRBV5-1 CASSADQETQFF TGCGCCAGCAGCGCCGACCAAGAGACCCAGTTCTTC
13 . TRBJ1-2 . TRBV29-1 CSVYSYSNYGYTF TGCAGCGTTTACTCCTACTCTAACTATGGCTACACCTTC
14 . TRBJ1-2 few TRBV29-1 CSVEGPTRSGGYTF TGCAGCGTTGAAGGACCCACCAGGAGCGGGGGCTACACCTTC
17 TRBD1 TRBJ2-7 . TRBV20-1 CSASGTGGGRGTYEQYF TGCAGTGCCAGCGGGACAGGGGGCGGACGTGGCACCTACGAGCAGTACTTC
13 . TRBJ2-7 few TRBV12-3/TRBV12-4 CASSLRTSYEQYF TGTGCCAGCAGCTTAAGGACTTCTTACGAGCAGTACTTC
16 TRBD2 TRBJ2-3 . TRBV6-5 CASSYSGYGGGDTQYF TGTGCCAGCAGTTACAGCGGGTATGGGGGAGGGGATACGCAGTATTTT
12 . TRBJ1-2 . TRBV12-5 CASGHSNYGYTF TGTGCTTCAGGGCATTCTAACTATGGCTACACCTTC
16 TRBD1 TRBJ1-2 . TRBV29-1 CSVERLIGQGSYGYTF TGCAGCGTTGAGCGTCTTATAGGACAGGGGAGCTATGGCTACACCTTC
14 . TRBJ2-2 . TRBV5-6 CASSLDRRVGELFF TGTGCCAGCAGCTTGGACAGGAGGGTCGGGGAGCTGTTTTTT
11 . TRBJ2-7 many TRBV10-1 CASSDSYEQYF TGCGCCAGCAGTGACAGCTACGAGCAGTACTTC
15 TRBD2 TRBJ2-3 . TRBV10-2 CASLPTSGITDTQYF TGCGCCAGCCTCCCTACTAGCGGGATCACAGATACGCAGTATTTT
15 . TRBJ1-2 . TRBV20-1 CSAARVDRFDYGYTF TGCAGTGCTGCACGAGTCGACAGATTTGACTATGGCTACACCTTC
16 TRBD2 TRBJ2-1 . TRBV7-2 CASSLNSGGARNEQFF TGTGCCAGCAGCTTAAATAGCGGGGGCGCGAGGAATGAGCAGTTCTTC
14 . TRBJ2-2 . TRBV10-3 CAISVGGNTGELFF TGTGCCATCAGTGTTGGAGGGAACACCGGGGAGCTGTTTTTT
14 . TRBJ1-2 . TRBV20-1 CSARGQLPTYGYTF TGCAGTGCGCGAGGTCAGTTACCAACCTATGGCTACACCTTC
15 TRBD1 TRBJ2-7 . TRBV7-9 CASSTARTGVGEQYF TGTGCCAGCAGCACGGCCCGGACAGGGGTAGGCGAGCAGTACTTC
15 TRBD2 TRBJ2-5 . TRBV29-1 CSVEILAGGQETQYF TGCAGCGTTGAGATTCTAGCGGGGGGTCAAGAGACCCAGTACTTC
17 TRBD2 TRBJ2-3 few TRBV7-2 CASSLVPSGQLTDTQYF TGTGCCAGCAGCTTAGTGCCTAGCGGCCAACTTACGGATACGCAGTATTTT
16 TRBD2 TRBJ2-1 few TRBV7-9 CASSSQVAGPYNEQFF TGTGCCAGCAGCTCGCAGGTAGCGGGACCATACAATGAGCAGTTCTTC
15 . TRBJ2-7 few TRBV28 CASSPGTAGDYEQYF TGTGCCAGCAGCCCTGGGACAGCGGGGGACTACGAGCAGTACTTC
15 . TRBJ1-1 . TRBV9 CASSIRTDPNTEAFF TGTGCCAGCAGCATCCGGACAGATCCGAACACTGAAGCTTTCTTT
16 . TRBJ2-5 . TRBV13 CASSLGITSRGETQYF TGTGCCAGCAGCTTAGGTATAACTAGTCGAGGGGAGACCCAGTACTTC
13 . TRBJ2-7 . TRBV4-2 CASSPQGGEEQYF TGTGCCAGCAGCCCCCAAGGTGGAGAAGAGCAGTACTTC
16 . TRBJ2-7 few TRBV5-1 CASSLGLRAGRGEQYF TGCGCCAGCAGCTTGGGCTTGCGGGCAGGGAGAGGCGAGCAGTACTTC
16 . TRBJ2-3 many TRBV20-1 CSARPLTPRAPDTQYF TGCAGTGCTCGGCCCCTGACGCCGAGGGCCCCAGATACGCAGTATTTT
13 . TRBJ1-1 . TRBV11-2 CASSTGVFTEAFF TGTGCCAGCAGCACCGGAGTATTCACTGAAGCTTTCTTT
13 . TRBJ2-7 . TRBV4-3 CASSQRAGNEQYF TGCGCCAGCAGCCAAAGGGCAGGGAACGAGCAGTACTTC